The 27 T cell receptor beta chains below come from one sample, sequenced in a study of blood T cells in healthy people across ages. The use of a sample-barcoded 5' primer and a J-beta primer mix characterized a second PCR of about 7 to 12 cycles. From the 5' RACE reads, TCRdb called clonotypes with MiXCR, one entry per CDR3 protein. This table has around 870,000 distinct CDR3 sequences, 25% to 35% appearing once. The sample taken for sequencing was blood. The receptors derive from a woman of 80 years or more in good health.

This clonotype was counted between two and nine times. The chain is built from TRBV7-2 and TRBJ2-7; D gene ambiguous. This CDR3 spans 14 amino acids. V was clipped by 4 bases and J by 2 bases, with 12 bases between them. CDR1 and CDR2 from the germline V gene are SGHTA and FQGNSA. The CDR3 sequence is CASSYPQMAYEQYF. The CDR3 DNA reads TGTGCCAGCAGCTACCCCCAAATGGCCTACGAGCAGTACTTC.

This chain links TRBV12-3 or TRBV12-4 with TRBJ2-6; no clear D gene. CDR3 length: 14 amino acids. Deletions cut 3 bases from V and 4 bases from J, with 7 bases between. The CDR3 DNA reads TGTGCCAGCAGTTTTAGGTTGGGGGCCAACGTCCTGACTTTC. As protein: CASSFRLGANVLTF.

This clonotype was seen repeatedly, ten times or more. The V gene is TRBV6-2 or TRBV6-3, the J gene TRBJ2-6; a weak D match, TRBD2 (5 bases). The V gene lost 0 bases and the J gene lost 1 base, with 16 bases spanning the gap. The germline gives CDR1 MNHEY, CDR2 SVGEGT. This CDR3 comprises 19 residues. The CDR3 nucleotides read TGTGCCAGCAGTTACTCGATAGAGAGGGTGAATTCTGGGGCCAACGTCCTGACTTTC. Its translation is CASSYSIERVNSGANVLTF.

This clonotype was seen many times. This chain uses TRBV24-1 with TRBJ2-1; the D is unclear. The ends were cut back, 4 bases at V and 10 bases at J, with 10 bases in the middle. The CDR3 is made up of 12 amino acids. In germline, CDR1 is KGHDR, CDR2 SFDVKD. DNA for the CDR3: TGTGCCACCAGTGACCCAGTTAAGGAGCAGTTCTTC. Translated, it gives CATSDPVKEQFF.

V and J are TRBV20-1 and TRBJ1-1; no clear D. The CDR3 loop spans 11 amino acids. Germline V gives CDR1 DFQATT, CDR2 SNEGSKA (reference sequence). Trimming removed 4 bases from V and 10 bases from J, with 13 bases in between. CDR3 sequence reads: CSAKKEVRAFF. CDR3 coding DNA: TGCAGTGCTAAAAAGGAGGTACGAGCTTTCTTT.

This clonotype has at least ten counts. The chain combines TRBV29-1 with TRBJ1-4; D remains unclear. Germline-derived CDR1 and CDR2 are SQVTM and ANQGSEA. The V end lost 4 bases, the J end lost 8 bases, and 14 bases lay between the germline ends. The CDR3 is 13 amino acids. The CDR3 DNA sequence: TGCAGCGTTGCCGTCCCGGCCCGGGAAAAACTGTTTTTT. It encodes CSVAVPAREKLFF.

This clonotype occurred many times. This chain joins TRBV12-3 or TRBV12-4 and TRBJ1-5; no definite D call. The CDR3 sequence is 14 residues long. V gave up 1 base and J gave up 1 base, with 5 bases separating them. This CDR3 reads CASSLGRSNQPQHF. CDR3 bases: TGTGCCAGCAGTTTAGGCCGGAGCAATCAGCCCCAGCATTTT.

This clonotype has ten or more counts. The chain employs TRBV12-3 or TRBV12-4 and TRBJ2-3; either TRBD1 or TRBD2 may fit D (6 bases each). With 2 bases removed from V and 8 bases from J, the gap between germline ends came to 11 bases. The CDR3 loop spans 13 amino acids. CDR3 amino acids: CASSLSGASTQYF. The CDR3, as DNA: TGTGCCAGCAGTTTATCGGGGGCGTCTACGCAGTATTTT.

This clonotype has a handful of counts. The gene calls are TRBV10-2 and TRBJ2-3, with 14 bases matching TRBD2. The junction had 8 bases not matched to a gene; V was cut back by 4 bases and J by 2 bases. The CDR3 extends over 18 amino acids. Germline V gene lookup returns CDR1 WSHSY and CDR2 SAAADI. CDR3: CASSVRTSGGRTTDTQYF. The CDR3 bases are TGCGCCAGCAGTGTTCGGACTAGCGGGGGGCGGACCACAGATACGCAGTATTTT.

V usage is TRBV20-1 and J usage is TRBJ1-1, with 10 bases fitting TRBD1. J gave up 5 bases and V 5 bases, and 5 bases lay outside the gene matches. The CDR3 contains 13 residues. CDR1 and CDR2 from the germline V gene are DFQATT and SNEGSKA (reference sequence). CDR3 sequence reads: CSAFGQGVTEAFF. DNA for the CDR3: TGCAGTGCTTTCGGACAGGGGGTGACTGAAGCTTTCTTT.

This clonotype was seen at least ten times. The V call is TRBV6-5, the J call TRBJ2-3; D is ambiguous. Germline V gene data show CDR1 as MNHEY and CDR2 as SVGAGI. The CDR3 spans 13 residues. Trimming cost V 0 bases and J 4 bases, with 5 bases left between them. The CDR3 loop reads CASSYSAADTQYF. The CDR3 DNA reads as TGTGCCAGCAGTTACTCTGCCGCAGATACGCAGTATTTT.

This clonotype showed up many times. The chain recombines TRBV12-3 or TRBV12-4 with TRBJ1-6, with a possible D match to TRBD1 (5 bases). Trimming took off 7 bases at V and 6 bases at J, with 16 bases between the two ends. The length of the CDR3 is 15 residues. The CDR3 region is CASKYRLGANSPLHF. The CDR3 DNA follows: TGTGCCAGCAAGTATCGCCTCGGGGCTAATTCACCCCTCCACTTT.

This rearrangement joins TRBV12-3 or TRBV12-4 to TRBJ2-2; D may be TRBD2 (5 bases). CDR3 length: 15 residues. Deletions cut 5 bases from V and 5 bases from J, with 15 bases between. The CDR3 coding sequence is TGTGCCAGCAGTGAGGCCCCTGGAGGAACCGGGGAGCTGTTTTTT. Its translation is CASSEAPGGTGELFF.

There are many counts of this clonotype. CDR3 nucleotides: TGTGCCAGCAGTTTAGGGGTCAGCTCCAGGGGTATGGGCTACACCTTC. This translates into CASSLGVSSRGMGYTF. This chain links TRBV12-3 or TRBV12-4 with TRBJ1-2, with D perhaps TRBD1 (6 bases). The CDR3 is 16 amino acids. Trimming left V 1 base short and J 8 bases short, with 20 bases between.

In its sample, this clonotype was seen a few times. The chain is built from TRBV24-1 and TRBJ1-1; D unclear. The V gene's germline CDR1 is KGHDR and CDR2 SFDVKD. Trimming took 0 bases from V and 9 from J, leaving 10 bases between them. This CDR3 has 13 residues. Written as DNA, the CDR3 is TGTGCCACCAGTGATTTGAAACAAGATAAAGCTTTCTTT. Translated, it gives CATSDLKQDKAFF.

This clonotype has a count of ten or more. The chain has TRBV12-3 or TRBV12-4 and TRBJ1-4; no definite D call. The CDR3 has 15 residues. V lost 3 bases and J 3 bases, leaving 11 bases between the germline ends. As DNA, the CDR3 is TGTGCCAGCAGTTTCGGTTGGGGTTCTAATGAAAAACTGTTTTTT. This encodes CASSFGWGSNEKLFF.

For this clonotype: This may stem from a read error, because a much larger clone lies one nucleotide away. The chain links TRBV20-1 to TRBJ1-2, with D possibly TRBD1 on 6 matching bases. Germline V gives CDR1 DFQATT, CDR2 SNEGSKA (reference sequence). The CDR3 totals 14 residues. Trimming removed 7 bases at V and 0 bases at J, with 15 bases between. CDR3: CSGTPGAANYGYTF. Here the CDR3 DNA reads TGCAGTGGTACTCCGGGGGCGGCTAACTATGGCTACACCTTC.

The gene calls are TRBV20-1 and TRBJ2-1; 8 bases map to TRBD2. The germline gives CDR1 DFQATT, CDR2 SNEGSKA (reference sequence). V dropped 3 bases and J dropped 5; count of bases not matched to a gene: 9. The CDR3 sequence is 15 residues long. For the CDR3, the DNA is TGCAGTGCTAGCAAGCGGGAGTCTTGGGACAATGAGCAGTTCTTC. Encoded protein: CSASKRESWDNEQFF.

This clonotype was seen many times. The DNA for the CDR3 is TGCGCCAGCAGCCAAGCTAAGGGGTCGGAATCACCCCTCCACTTT. Translation: CASSQAKGSESPLHF. The rearrangement uses TRBV4-3 and TRBJ1-6, with D possibly being TRBD1 (5 bases). The CDR3 runs 15 residues. Per germline, CDR1 LGHNA and CDR2 YSLEER. V lost 1 base, J lost 10 bases, and 14 bases lay in between.

This chain joins TRBV20-1 and TRBJ2-5, with D unresolved. In germline, CDR1 is DFQATT, CDR2 SNEGSKA (reference sequence). The length of the CDR3 is 13 residues. V lost 4 bases to trimming and J lost 5 bases, with 14 bases between them. The CDR3 coding sequence is TGCAGTGCTATCGCTAATCTCGGGGAGACCCAGTACTTC. Its translation is CSAIANLGETQYF.

This chain's CDR3 is CASSYYFSTSSGNTIYF. The CDR3 DNA reads TGCGCCAGCAGCTACTACTTTTCTACTAGCTCTGGAAACACCATATATTTT. V is TRBV4-3 and J is TRBJ1-3; no definite D call. The CDR3 sequence is 17 residues long. Trimming shortened V by 5 bases and J by 0 bases, and 17 bases separated the two germline ends. Germline loops: CDR1 LGHNA, CDR2 YSLEER.

The rearrangement links TRBV20-1 to TRBJ2-7, with 8 nucleotides matching TRBD2. There are 13 residues in the CDR3. CDR1 and CDR2 from the germline V gene are DFQATT and SNEGSKA (reference sequence). J lost 2 bases, V lost 3 bases, and 3 bases had no gene match. CDR3 bases: TGCAGTGCTAGTGAGCGGGGGACCTACGAGCAGTACTTC. This gives the protein CSASERGTYEQYF.

This clonotype was recorded many times. The V and J genes are TRBV29-1 and TRBJ2-5; the D call may be TRBD1 or TRBD2 (5 bases each). Germline V gives CDR1 SQVTM, CDR2 ANQGSEA. Trimming removed 4 bases from V and 2 bases from J, with 8 bases in between. The CDR3 is made up of 12 amino acids. CDR3 sequence (DNA): TGCAGCGTTGGGGGGAGACAAGAGACCCAGTACTTC. Encoded protein: CSVGGRQETQYF. The complete variable domain, with remaining parts taken from reference TRBV29-1 and TRBJ2-5, reads SAVISQKPSRDICQRGTSLTIQCQVDSQVTMMFWYRQQPGQSLTLIATANQGSEATYESGFVIDKFPISRPNLTFSTLTVSNMSPEDSSIYLCSVGGRQETQYFGPGTRLLVL.

Notes on this clonotype: Compared with germline, one end of the junction differs, possibly owing to a read error. The chain employs TRBV6-1 and TRBJ2-6; weak D call: TRBD1 (6 bases). CDR1 and CDR2 (germline): MNHNS, SASEGT. The CDR3 spans 15 residues. CDR3 residues: CASSLQGSGANVRTF. The CDR3 bases are TGTGCCAGCAGTTTACAGGGCTCTGGGGCCAACGTCCGGACTTTC.

The V call is TRBV7-2, the J call TRBJ1-6, with D perhaps matching TRBD1 (5 bases). This CDR3 spans 12 amino acids. CDR1 and CDR2 (germline): SGHTA, FQGNSA. Trimming left V 8 bases short and J 9 bases short, with 11 bases between. The CDR3 sequence is CASGITGSPLHF. The CDR3, as DNA: TGTGCCAGCGGCATTACAGGTTCACCCCTCCACTTT.

V is TRBV5-6 and J is TRBJ1-4; D gene uncertain. The germline CDR1 and CDR2 sequences are SGHDT and YYEEEE. The ends were cut back, 2 bases at V and 4 bases at J, with 6 bases in the middle. The CDR3 runs to 13 residues. The CDR3 bases are TGTGCCAGCAGCTTTGGGAATAATGAAAAACTGTTTTTT. Translation gives CASSFGNNEKLFF.

This clonotype was observed a few times. A read error may explain this, as a much larger clone is one base away. The chain uses TRBV7-8 and TRBJ2-7; D perhaps matches TRBD2 (6 bases). The CDR3 length is 13 residues. CDR1 and CDR2 from the germline V gene are SGHVS and FQNEAQ. V lost 7 bases and J lost 12, with 22 bases in between. CDR3 bases: TGTGCCAGCAACTTTCCCGGGGAGGAGACCCGGTACTTC. It translates to CASNFPGEETRYF. Variable domain in full (rest from reference TRBV7-8 and TRBJ2-7): GAGVSQSPRYKVAKRGQDVALRCDPISGHVSLFWYQQALGQGPEFLTYFQNEAQLDKSGLPSDRFFAERPEGSVSTLKIQRTQQEDSAVYLCASNFPGEETRYFGPGTRLTVT.